A single sample is the source of the 26 T cell receptor beta chains below, sequenced in a study of T cell repertoires in cytomegalovirus infection. A single record per CDR3 protein comes from TCRdb applying MiXCR to the reads. The sample contains some 940,000 distinct CDR3 sequences, roughly 30% of which appear only once. These receptors are not linked to any known antigen. This specimen consisted of cultured CD8+ T cells from PBMCs, obtained from culture after CMV antigen stimulation. These receptors all stem from a human donor in good health (CMV status not recorded). Some clones in this sample may be carry-over from other donors' samples.

The chain employs TRBV5-4 and TRBJ2-4; no clear D gene. The V gene lost 4 bases and the J gene lost 5 bases, with 10 bases spanning the gap. This CDR3 region has 13 residues. Germline values: CDR1 SGHNT, CDR2 YYREEE (reference sequence). The chain's CDR3 is CASSELAENIQYF. Written as DNA, the CDR3 is TGTGCCAGCAGCGAGCTGGCAGAAAACATTCAGTACTTC.

The V gene is TRBV27, the J gene TRBJ2-3, with TRBD2 matching over 10 bases. CDR3 size: 15 residues. Germline V gene lookup returns CDR1 MNHEY and CDR2 SMNVEV (reference sequence). Unmatched junction bases numbered 6, after V lost 2 bases and J lost 7 bases. CDR3 protein: CASSLERGGVNTQYF. Written as DNA, the CDR3 is TGTGCCAGCAGTTTAGAGCGGGGGGGAGTTAATACGCAGTATTTT.

The chain links TRBV6-2 or TRBV6-3 to TRBJ2-7; 8 bases align to TRBD1. This CDR3 has 15 amino acids. Trimming removed 6 bases from V and 2 bases from J; junction bases left unmatched: 9. Germline CDR1 and CDR2: MNHEY and SVGEGT. CDR3 bases: TGTGCCAGCAGCATGGACAGGGCTATAACCTACGAGCAGTACGTC. This encodes CASSMDRAITYEQYV.

The genes are TRBV2 and TRBJ1-1, with unresolved D. Germline-derived CDR1 and CDR2 are SNHLY and FYNNEI. V lost 7 bases and J lost 10, with 19 bases in between. The CDR3 covers 13 residues. CDR3 amino acids: CASMGSPSRGAFF. CDR3 coding DNA: TGTGCCAGCATGGGGTCGCCCTCCCGGGGAGCTTTCTTT.

This clonotype was observed a few times. The chain uses TRBV7-9 and TRBJ2-1; 8 bases map to TRBD2. This CDR3 comprises 12 residues. V was pared by 5 bases and J by 15 bases, with 9 bases of the junction left unmatched. Per the germline V gene, CDR1 is SEHNR and CDR2 is FQNEAQ (reference sequence). The CDR3 here is CASSMSGGTAFF. Written as DNA, the CDR3 is TGTGCCAGCAGCATGTCGGGAGGGACCGCGTTCTTC.

This clonotype was counted many times. V usage is TRBV7-2 and J usage is TRBJ2-5; D not resolved. There are 18 residues in the CDR3. Germline V gives CDR1 SGHTA, CDR2 FQGNSA. V lost 4 bases and J 5 bases, leaving 26 bases between the germline ends. The CDR3 loop is CASSYTPQSLGPGETQYF. The CDR3 nucleotides are TGTGCCAGCAGCTATACCCCCCAGTCGTTAGGGCCCGGTGAGACCCAGTACTTC.

With respect to this clonotype: This may be a read error: a much more frequent sequence differs by one nucleotide. The chain has TRBV6-1 and TRBJ2-3, with 8 bases lining up with TRBD1. This CDR3 is built from 18 residues. Germline-derived CDR1 and CDR2 are MNHNS and SASEGT. V was pared by 4 bases and J by 4 bases, with 16 bases of the junction left unmatched. The CDR3 is CASSVTGTGFRGADTQYF. Here the CDR3 DNA reads TGTGCCAGCAGTGTCACCGGGACAGGATTCAGGGGCGCAGATACGCAGTATTTT.

This clonotype has at least ten counts. The J gene is TRBJ1-1, the V gene TRBV7-2; possibly TRBD1 for D (5 bases). V lost 7 bases and J 2 bases, leaving 11 bases between the germline ends. This CDR3 is 13 amino acids long. The germline V gene has CDR1 SGHTA and CDR2 FQGNSA. CDR3 in amino acids: CASTKGANTEAFF. CDR3 DNA: TGTGCCAGCACCAAAGGGGCAAACACTGAAGCTTTCTTT.

The V call is TRBV20-1, the J call TRBJ1-1; D gene uncertain. The CDR3 is 10 residues long. With 6 bases removed from V and 7 bases from J, the gap between germline ends came to 9 bases. In germline, CDR1 is DFQATT, CDR2 SNEGSKA (reference sequence). Written as DNA, the CDR3 is TGCAGTGCGATCAAACGTGAAGCTTTCTTT. Protein: CSAIKREAFF.

The rearrangement uses TRBV12-5 and TRBJ1-1; D ambiguous. The germline V gene encodes CDR1 LGHNT and CDR2 FRNRAP. V was shortened by 7 bases and J by 1 base, with 10 bases between the two germline ends. The CDR3 spans 13 residues. Written as DNA, the CDR3 is TGTGCTAGTGCCCTAGGGCGGAACACTGAAGCTTTCTTT. This encodes CASALGRNTEAFF.

The chain employs TRBV12-3 or TRBV12-4 and TRBJ1-3; D unclear. The V and J ends lost 6 bases and 6 bases respectively, with 12 bases between them. CDR3 length equals 13 residues. CDR3 sequence: CASREQTQNTIYF. Here the CDR3 DNA reads TGTGCCAGCAGAGAACAAACCCAAAACACCATATATTTT.

This clonotype occurred many times. The V and J genes are TRBV7-2 and TRBJ2-3; TRBD2 aligns across 8 bases. This CDR3 has 13 amino acids. Germline loops: CDR1 SGHTA, CDR2 FQGNSA. The V and J ends lost 5 bases and 7 bases, in that order; junction bases with no gene match: 5. The CDR3 spells CASSRGGGNTQYF. The CDR3 DNA reads as TGTGCCAGCAGCCGGGGGGGTGGTAATACGCAGTATTTT.

This clonotype was seen a few times. This chain connects TRBV20-1 to TRBJ1-4; TRBD1 aligns across 8 bases. Germline V gene sequence: CDR1 DFQATT, CDR2 SNEGSKA (reference sequence). J gave up 4 bases and V 8 bases, and 6 bases lay outside the gene matches. This CDR3 is built from 13 residues. This chain's CDR3 is CSSDRAINEKLFF. In DNA, the CDR3 is TGCAGTTCGGACAGGGCGATTAATGAAAAACTGTTTTTT.

Notes on this clonotype: A read error may explain this, as a much larger clone is one base away. CDR3 in amino acids: CVSSLDRPLAEAFF. CDR3 DNA: TGTGTCAGCAGTCTAGACAGGCCCTTGGCTGAAGCTTTCTTT. The V gene is TRBV12-3 or TRBV12-4, the J gene TRBJ1-1; tentatively, D is TRBD1 (6 bases). The CDR3 covers 14 residues.

The V and J genes are TRBV4-3 and TRBJ2-2; 9 bases are shared with TRBD1. Losses at the gene ends were 2 bases for V and 5 bases for J; bases not matched to a gene: 3. Germline lookup yields CDR1 LGHNA and CDR2 YSLEER. CDR3 length: 15 amino acids. The CDR3 nucleotides are TGCGCCAGCAGCCAAAGGACAGGGGCAACCGGGGAGCTGTTTTTT. Translating it yields CASSQRTGATGELFF.

This clonotype was seen ten or more times. The V call is TRBV7-9, the J call TRBJ1-2; no clear D gene. The V gene's germline CDR1 is SEHNR and CDR2 FQNEAQ (reference sequence). V was trimmed by 5 bases and J by 5 bases, leaving 12 bases between them. The CDR3 has 13 residues. This CDR3 is CASSPLDWYGYTF. The CDR3 coding sequence is TGTGCCAGCAGCCCCCTTGATTGGTATGGCTACACCTTC.

This clonotype showed up just a few times. CDR3: CASSQDRFTQHF. CDR3 nucleotides: TGTGCCAGCAGTCAGGACAGGTTTACCCAGCATTTT. The chain has TRBV12-3 or TRBV12-4 and TRBJ1-5, with 7 bases that match TRBD1. CDR3 length equals 12 residues. V lost 5 bases to trimming and J lost 11 bases; unmatched junction nucleotides: 6.

Notes on this clonotype: The junction differs from germline at one of its ends, possibly a read error. The chain links TRBV27 to TRBJ2-1, with D possibly matching TRBD2 (7 bases). The V gene's germline CDR1 is MNHEY and CDR2 SMNVEV (reference sequence). The CDR3 has 15 residues. The chain's CDR3 is CVSSFGGATYNEQFF. The DNA of the CDR3 is TGTGTCAGCAGTTTTGGGGGGGCAACCTACAATGAGCAGTTCTTC.

The chain joins TRBV29-1 to TRBJ2-7; 9 nucleotides align to TRBD1. V lost 7 bases and J lost 2; bases outside the gene matches: 6. The CDR3 consists of 13 residues. The germline gives CDR1 SQVTM, CDR2 ANQGSEA. CDR3 bases: TGCAGCGCCCGGGACAGGGATCCCTACGAGCAGTACTTC. Translated, it gives CSARDRDPYEQYF.

The chain links TRBV9 to TRBJ2-3, with 7 bases identical to TRBD2. Per germline, CDR1 SGDLS and CDR2 YYNGEE. V gave up 2 bases and J gave up 6 bases; unmatched junction bases: 3. CDR3 length: 13 amino acids. The CDR3 nucleotides are TGTGCCAGCAGCGTGGGGGGGGGGGATACGCAGTATTTT. Its protein is CASSVGGGDTQYF.

This clonotype appeared a few times. This chain uses TRBV20-1 with TRBJ2-3; D unresolved. The V end was cut by 0 bases, the J end by 0 bases, with 10 bases between. Germline CDR1 reads DFQATT; CDR2 reads SNEGSKA (reference sequence). The CDR3 is 15 amino acids. The CDR3 bases are TGCAGTGCTAGAGAATTTTTTAATAGCACAGATACGCAGTATTTT. This translates into CSAREFFNSTDTQYF.

This clonotype was picked up many times. The chain uses TRBV15 and TRBJ1-2; tentative D call: TRBD1 (6 bases). The V and J ends lost 5 bases and 8 bases respectively, with 12 bases between them. This CDR3 is built from 12 residues. Germline loops: CDR1 LNHNV, CDR2 YYDKDF (reference sequence). The CDR3 reads CATSGDTLGYTF. The CDR3 coding sequence is TGTGCCACCAGCGGGGACACTTTGGGCTACACCTTC. Full variable domain (remainder filled in from reference TRBV15 and TRBJ1-2): DAMVIQNPRYQVTQFGKPVTLSCSQTLNHNVMYWYQQKSSQAPKLLFHYYDKDFNNEADTPDNFQSRRPNTSFCFLDIRSPGLGDTAMYLCATSGDTLGYTFGSGTRLTVV.

The chain combines TRBV3-1 with TRBJ2-2, with 9 bases that match TRBD1. Germline trimming cut 6 bases from V and 6 bases from J; bases unmatched to any gene: 2. Looked up from germline, CDR1 is LGHDT and CDR2 is YNNKEL (reference sequence). The CDR3 loop spans 13 amino acids. Here the CDR3 reads CASRYRGPGELFF. The CDR3 coding sequence is TGTGCCAGCAGATACAGGGGGCCCGGGGAGCTGTTTTTT.

This clonotype appeared many times. The rearrangement joins TRBV7-9 to TRBJ2-2, with 11 nucleotides matching TRBD2. Trimming at V came to 4 bases and at J to 0 bases, leaving 4 bases not matched to a gene. The CDR3 covers 17 residues. CDR1 is SEHNR, CDR2 FQNEAQ, per germline (reference sequence). CDR3: CASSSLAGGSNTGELFF. CDR3 bases: TGTGCCAGCAGCTCCCTAGCGGGGGGTTCGAACACCGGGGAGCTGTTTTTT.

The CDR3 DNA follows: TGTGCCAGCTCACCGAGTTGGGGCACAGATACGCAGTATTTT. It encodes CASSPSWGTDTQYF. The chain has TRBV18 and TRBJ2-3; no definite D call. Germline CDR1 and CDR2: KGHSH and LQKENI. With 3 bases removed from V and 1 base from J, the gap between germline ends came to 8 bases. CDR3 length equals 14 residues. The variable domain in full, completed from reference TRBV18 and TRBJ2-3, reads NAGVMQNPRHLVRRRGQEARLRCSPMKGHSHVYWYRQLPEEGLKFMVYLQKENIIDESGMPKERFSAEFPKEGPSILRIQQVVRGDSAAYFCASSPSWGTDTQYFGPGTRLTVL.

Many counts were recorded for this clonotype. The chain has TRBV7-2 and TRBJ1-2, with D possibly TRBD1 on 6 matching bases. The germline V gene has CDR1 SGHTA and CDR2 FQGNSA. CDR3 size: 15 residues. Trimming left V 5 bases short and J 7 bases short, with 20 bases between. The CDR3 here is CASSPVGGAHSGYTF. The CDR3 DNA reads TGTGCCAGCAGCCCCGTGGGGGGGGCCCATAGTGGCTACACCTTC.